This entry lists 25 T cell receptor beta chains sequenced from one sample in a study of T-cell reconstitution after alpha-beta-depleted transplantation in children. Unique molecular identifiers tagged the TCRbeta library. TCRdb passed the PCR reads through MiXCR, listing each CDR3 protein once. Of approximately 83,000 distinct CDR3 sequences detected, 7.5% to 9.5% appear once; the ten largest clones hold 5.5% to 8.5%. Source: PBMCs from the stem cell graft donor, taken from the stem cell graft. The receptors here all came from a human donor who donated a stem cell graft to a child with congenital amegakaryocytic thrombocytopenia.

In its sample, this clonotype was seen many times. The chain couples TRBV18 to TRBJ1-5, with D unclear. Trimming shortened V by 3 bases and J by 0 bases, and 9 bases separated the two germline ends. Per the germline V gene, CDR1 is KGHSH and CDR2 is LQKENI. The CDR3 totals 15 residues. The CDR3 reads CASSPNTDSNQPQHF. The CDR3 DNA follows: TGTGCCAGCTCACCGAATACGGATAGCAATCAGCCCCAGCATTTT. The full variable domain, its missing parts supplied by reference TRBV18 and TRBJ1-5, is NAGVMQNPRHLVRRRGQEARLRCSPMKGHSHVYWYRQLPEEGLKFMVYLQKENIIDESGMPKERFSAEFPKEGPSILRIQQVVRGDSAAYFCASSPNTDSNQPQHFGDGTRLSIL.

The chain couples TRBV20-1 to TRBJ1-2, with 8 nucleotides matching TRBD1. V lost 6 bases and J lost 7; bases outside the gene matches: 10. The CDR3 loop spans 13 amino acids. The germline CDR1 and CDR2 sequences are DFQATT and SNEGSKA (reference sequence). The CDR3 region is CSARTTGARGYTF. Here the CDR3 DNA reads TGCAGTGCCAGAACGACAGGGGCTCGTGGCTACACCTTC.

This clonotype was counted many times. This rearrangement joins TRBV5-1 to TRBJ1-1; perhaps TRBD1 as D (5 bases). Per the germline V gene, CDR1 is SGHRS and CDR2 is YFSETQ. The CDR3 runs to 15 residues. Trimming removed 1 base at V and 6 bases at J, with 16 bases between. The CDR3 DNA reads as TGCGCCAGCAGCTTGTCGGGGGGAGGGCACGCTGAAGCTTTCTTT. Amino acid sequence: CASSLSGGGHAEAFF.

At least ten counts were recorded for this clonotype. This chain connects TRBV3-1 to TRBJ1-5; weak D call: TRBD1 (5 bases). CDR3 length: 14 amino acids. Germline CDR1 is LGHDT and CDR2 is YNNKEL (reference sequence). Trimming pared 4 bases from V and 4 bases from J, leaving 11 bases between. The chain's CDR3 is CASSPRAGNQPQHF. The CDR3 bases are TGTGCCAGCAGCCCCAGGGCCGGGAATCAGCCCCAGCATTTT.

This clonotype was seen repeatedly, ten times or more. This sequence joins TRBV7-9 and TRBJ2-5; D is perhaps TRBD1 (6 bases). The V gene lost 6 bases and the J gene lost 0 bases, with 14 bases spanning the gap. The germline gives CDR1 SEHNR, CDR2 FQNEAQ (reference sequence). This CDR3 spans 15 amino acids. CDR3 sequence (DNA): TGTGCCAGCAGGATGAGAGGGGGATACCAAGAGACCCAGTACTTC. Its protein is CASRMRGGYQETQYF.

This clonotype occurred many times. This chain joins TRBV10-3 and TRBJ1-1; no clear D. V was trimmed by 10 bases and J by 1 base, leaving 10 bases between them. Germline lookup yields CDR1 ENHRY and CDR2 SYGVKD. This CDR3 comprises 12 residues. CDR3: CATQDGNTEAFF. Here the CDR3 DNA reads TGTGCCACCCAGGACGGGAACACTGAAGCTTTCTTT.

This clonotype has at least ten counts. A read error may explain this, as a much larger clone is one base away. The V and J genes are TRBV20-1 and TRBJ2-4; tentative D call: TRBD2 (5 bases). The CDR3 has 13 residues. Germline CDR1 is DFQATT and CDR2 is SNEGSKA (reference sequence). The CDR3 DNA reads TGCAGTGCTAGAATCCCTAGCAGAAACAGTCAGTACTTC. This encodes CSARIPSRNSQYF.

The chain carries TRBV5-1 and TRBJ1-1; 7 bases map to TRBD1. V shed 4 bases, J shed 6 bases, and the junction held 6 bases outside the gene matches. The CDR3 is 13 residues long. From germline, CDR1 is SGHRS and CDR2 YFSETQ. CDR3 sequence (DNA): TGCGCCAGCAGCAAAGGGGGCATGGCTGAAGCTTTCTTT. Amino acids: CASSKGGMAEAFF.

In this sample, this clonotype turned up many times. The chain carries TRBV7-7 and TRBJ2-7, with D unclear. CDR3 size: 11 residues. V was clipped by 7 bases and J by 3 bases, with 7 bases between them. Germline V lookup: CDR1 SSHAT, CDR2 FNYEAQ (reference sequence). In nucleotides, the CDR3 is TGTGCCAGCAACTCGGTCTACGAGCAGTACTTC. It encodes CASNSVYEQYF.

This clonotype was detected many times. The rearrangement uses TRBV20-1 and TRBJ1-1; D gene uncertain. CDR3 length equals 14 residues. With 3 bases removed from V and 0 bases from J, the gap between germline ends came to 11 bases. Germline assignment: CDR1 DFQATT and CDR2 SNEGSKA (reference sequence). The CDR3 bases are TGCAGTGCTAGGAGGGTAACTATGAACACTGAAGCTTTCTTT. This gives the protein CSARRVTMNTEAFF.

This clonotype was seen many times. The V and J genes are TRBV5-1 and TRBJ2-5; 7 bases map to TRBD2. The germline CDR1 and CDR2 sequences are SGHRS and YFSETQ. CDR3 length equals 15 residues. V was pared by 0 bases and J by 5 bases, with 7 bases of the junction left unmatched. The CDR3 DNA reads TGCGCCAGCAGCTTGGAGGGAGGGCCTTCGGAGACCCAGTACTTC. This translates into CASSLEGGPSETQYF. Supplemented by reference TRBV5-1 and TRBJ2-5, the full variable domain reads KAGVTQTPRYLIKTRGQQVTLSCSPISGHRSVSWYQQTPGQGLQFLFEYFSETQRNKGNFPGRFSGRQFSNSRSEMNVSTLELGDSALYLCASSLEGGPSETQYFGPGTRLLVL.

This clonotype was seen repeatedly, ten times or more. The J gene is TRBJ1-3, the V gene TRBV5-1; the D is unclear. Germline loops: CDR1 SGHRS, CDR2 YFSETQ. The CDR3 totals 14 residues. Trimming removed 0 bases from V and 2 bases from J, with 6 bases in between. The DNA for the CDR3 is TGCGCCAGCAGCTTGGTTGGGGCTGGAAACACCATATATTTT. It yields the protein CASSLVGAGNTIYF.

This clonotype has at least ten counts. The chain employs TRBV28 and TRBJ2-7; D is perhaps TRBD1 (5 bases). The CDR3 sequence is 14 residues long. CDR1 and CDR2 (germline): MDHEN, SYDVKM. Trimming pared 8 bases from V and 0 bases from J, leaving 14 bases between. CDR3 bases: TGTGCCAGCGGGAACAGCAGGGCCTCCTACGAGCAGTACTTC. Translating gives CASGNSRASYEQYF.

This clonotype was detected ten times or more. This sequence joins TRBV7-2 and TRBJ2-7; 8 nucleotides agree with TRBD1. Looked up from germline, CDR1 is SGHTA and CDR2 is FQGNSA. V gave up 1 base and J gave up 7 bases; unmatched junction bases: 6. This CDR3 has 14 residues. DNA of the CDR3: TGTGCCAGCAGCTTAGTGGGACAGGTAGAAGAGCAGTACTTC. As protein: CASSLVGQVEEQYF. The whole variable domain, remainder taken from reference TRBV7-2 and TRBJ2-7, is GAGVSQSPSNKVTEKGKDVELRCDPISGHTALYWYRQSLGQGLEFLIYFQGNSAPDKSGLPSDRFSAERTGGSVSTLTIQRTQQEDSAVYLCASSLVGQVEEQYFGPGTRLTVT.

This clonotype appeared many times. The rearrangement joins TRBV3-1 to TRBJ2-5; D call uncertain. CDR3 size: 12 residues. Deletions cut 4 bases from V and 3 bases from J, with 6 bases between. Germline loops: CDR1 LGHDT, CDR2 YNNKEL (reference sequence). For the CDR3, the DNA is TGTGCCAGCAGCCCCCCGGAAGAGACCCAGTACTTC. This encodes CASSPPEETQYF.

This clonotype was detected many times. The CDR3 coding sequence is TGTGCCAGCAGCTCATCAGGCTCTTCTAACTATGGCTACACCTTC. As protein: CASSSSGSSNYGYTF. The genes are TRBV7-2 and TRBJ1-2, with D uncertain. The CDR3 spans 15 residues. V was pared by 4 bases and J by 0 bases, with 12 bases between. Germline V lookup: CDR1 SGHTA, CDR2 FQGNSA.

In this sample, this clonotype turned up many times. V gene TRBV5-1 combines with J gene TRBJ2-1; D remains ambiguous. Germline V gene lookup returns CDR1 SGHRS and CDR2 YFSETQ. Trimming removed 0 bases from V and 10 bases from J, with 17 bases in between. The CDR3 is 15 residues long. The CDR3 nucleotides read TGCGCCAGCAGCTTGGGACAAAATCAGTGGTCCGAGCAGTTCTTC. Translation gives CASSLGQNQWSEQFF.

This clonotype was counted at least ten times. The V and J genes are TRBV5-8 and TRBJ1-5, with D maybe TRBD1 (6 bases). V was trimmed by 6 bases and J by 5 bases, leaving 12 bases between them. The V gene's germline CDR1 is SGHTS and CDR2 YDEGEE. This CDR3 is 13 amino acids long. This chain's CDR3 is CASTTQGYQPQHF. Written as DNA, the CDR3 is TGTGCCAGCACCACACAGGGCTATCAGCCCCAGCATTTT.

In this sample, this clonotype turned up many times. The rearrangement uses TRBV30 and TRBJ1-1; 7 positions match TRBD1. In germline, CDR1 is GTSNPN, CDR2 SVGIG (reference sequence). This CDR3 is 14 amino acids long. Losses at the gene ends were 5 bases for V and 3 bases for J; bases not matched to a gene: 9. The CDR3 DNA sequence: TGTGCCTGGGAGGGACAGTCGAGGGACACTGAAGCTTTCTTT. Residues: CAWEGQSRDTEAFF.

This clonotype was seen at least ten times. V gene TRBV7-9 combines with J gene TRBJ1-1; D remains ambiguous. The length of the CDR3 is 14 residues. Germline V gene lookup returns CDR1 SEHNR and CDR2 FQNEAQ (reference sequence). The ends were cut back, 1 base at V and 2 bases at J, with 8 bases in the middle. The CDR3 region is CASSLGNRNTEAFF. The CDR3 DNA reads TGTGCCAGCAGCTTAGGAAACAGAAACACTGAAGCTTTCTTT. The whole variable domain, filled in from reference TRBV7-9 and TRBJ1-1, reads DTGVSQNPRHKITKRGQNVTFRCDPISEHNRLYWYRQTLGQGPEFLTYFQNEAQLEKSRLLSDRFSAERPKGSFSTLEIQRTEQGDSAMYLCASSLGNRNTEAFFGQGTRLTVV.

This clonotype was counted at least ten times. The chain couples TRBV3-1 to TRBJ1-5; 7 bases map to TRBD1. Germline CDR1 LGHDT, CDR2 YNNKEL (reference sequence). The V and J ends lost 0 bases and 5 bases, in that order; junction bases with no gene match: 4. The CDR3 is 15 amino acids. The CDR3 nucleotides are TGTGCCAGCAGCCAAGAGACAGGGAGGGATCAGCCCCAGCATTTT. Its translation: CASSQETGRDQPQHF.

This clonotype has ten or more counts. The gene calls are TRBV20-1 and TRBJ2-3; no clear D gene. This CDR3 spans 15 amino acids. The V gene's germline CDR1 is DFQATT and CDR2 SNEGSKA (reference sequence). The V end was cut by 4 bases, the J end by 4 bases, with 18 bases between. CDR3 loop: CSATSTKNDPDTQYF. The CDR3 region has the DNA TGCAGTGCTACCTCGACAAAAAACGATCCAGATACGCAGTATTTT.

Many counts were recorded for this clonotype. The chain couples TRBV12-3 or TRBV12-4 to TRBJ1-5; D is unresolved. V was clipped by 2 bases and J by 7 bases, with 9 bases between them. The CDR3 is 13 residues long. CDR3 nucleotide sequence: TGTGCCAGCAGTTTATCTCAGCACCAGCCCCAGCATTTT. As protein: CASSLSQHQPQHF.

This clonotype was detected ten times or more. This CDR3 reads CASSEFEEQYF. CDR3 nucleotide sequence: TGTGCCAGCAGTGAATTCGAGGAGCAGTACTTC. The chain is built from TRBV6-1 and TRBJ2-7; D uncertain. Germline CDR1 MNHNS, CDR2 SASEGT. Trimming pared 2 bases from V and 7 bases from J, leaving 6 bases between. The CDR3 length is 11 residues.

This clonotype was seen ten or more times. This chain connects TRBV5-1 to TRBJ2-1, with TRBD1 matching over 7 bases. J gave up 5 bases and V 2 bases, and 7 bases lay outside the gene matches. The CDR3 extends over 15 amino acids. Germline V gene sequence: CDR1 SGHRS, CDR2 YFSETQ. This CDR3 reads CASSLDRVWNNEQFF. As DNA, the CDR3 is TGCGCCAGCAGCTTAGACAGGGTATGGAACAATGAGCAGTTCTTC.